The next 27 T cell receptor beta chains were all read from a single sample in a study of T cell changes during pregnancy in multiple sclerosis. Sequencing used immunoSEQ multiplex PCR; TCRdb keeps in-frame clones, though not all of them. Among 70,000 to 100,000 clones listed, about 92% were seen once. The sequences come from peripheral blood, collected in the first trimester of pregnancy. The receptors were gathered from a female donor with multiple sclerosis, enrolled in a pregnancy study.

The J gene is TRBJ2-1, the V gene TRBV4-2; 10 bases are a match to TRBD2. The CDR3 is 16 residues long. Looked up from germline, CDR1 is LGHNA and CDR2 is YNFKEQ. The V and J ends lost 6 bases and 1 base, in that order; junction bases with no gene match: 6. The CDR3 protein is CASSPLAGLSYNEQFF. Here the CDR3 DNA reads TGTGCCAGCAGTCCACTAGCGGGGTTATCCTACAATGAGCAGTTCTTC.

This chain uses TRBV5-1 with TRBJ2-2; 7 nucleotides match TRBD1. Trimming at V came to 5 bases and at J to 4 bases, leaving 8 bases not matched to a gene. Germline V lookup: CDR1 SGHRS, CDR2 YFSETQ. This CDR3 spans 15 amino acids. For the CDR3, the DNA is TGCGCCAGCAGAAGTCGGACAGGCGTCACCGGGGAGCTGTTTTTT. Amino acid sequence: CASRSRTGVTGELFF. Filled out from reference TRBV5-1 and TRBJ2-2, the complete variable domain reads KAGVTQTPRYLIKTRGQQVTLSCSPISGHRSVSWYQQTPGQGLQFLFEYFSETQRNKGNFPGRFSGRQFSNSRSEMNVSTLELGDSALYLCASRSRTGVTGELFFGEGSRLTVL.

Note on this clone: Germline and junction disagree at one end, which may indicate a read error. This rearrangement joins TRBV19 to TRBJ2-3; 8 nucleotides line up with TRBD2. The CDR3 runs 11 residues. Germline CDR1 is LNHDA and CDR2 is SQIVND (reference sequence). The CDR3 region is CASSIREGGNF. DNA for the CDR3: TGTGCCAGTAGTATCCGGGAGGGCGGGAATTTT.

V is TRBV7-8 and J is TRBJ1-1, with 7 bases matching TRBD1. This CDR3 has 14 amino acids. Per the germline V gene, CDR1 is SGHVS and CDR2 is FQNEAQ. The ends lost 8 bases at V and 1 base at J; junction bases unmatched: 7. CDR3 region: CASQPGQPNTEAFF. The CDR3 coding sequence is TGTGCCAGCCAACCGGGACAGCCGAACACTGAAGCTTTCTTT.

This chain links TRBV18 with TRBJ2-5, with 7 bases matching TRBD1. This CDR3 has 15 residues. The germline V gene has CDR1 KGHSH and CDR2 LQKENI. The ends lost 4 bases at V and 1 base at J; junction bases unmatched: 6. This CDR3 is CASSQSPGGQETQYF. CDR3 DNA sequence: TGTGCCAGCTCACAATCCCCAGGGGGCCAAGAGACCCAGTACTTC.

V is TRBV5-1 and J is TRBJ2-7, with D perhaps matching TRBD1 (5 bases). Looked up from germline, CDR1 is SGHRS and CDR2 is YFSETQ. The ends were cut back, 0 bases at V and 1 base at J, with 8 bases in the middle. The CDR3 has 14 amino acids. The CDR3 is CASSLARGSYEQYF. CDR3 nucleotide sequence: TGCGCCAGCAGCTTGGCTAGGGGTTCCTACGAGCAGTACTTC.

This chain connects TRBV28 to TRBJ2-3, with D possibly TRBD2 on 5 matching bases. The CDR3 contains 21 residues. From germline, CDR1 is MDHEN and CDR2 SYDVKM. Deletions cut 2 bases from V and 2 bases from J, with 29 bases between. This CDR3 reads CASSLEGYEEVTGGSTDTQYF. The CDR3 DNA reads TGTGCCAGCAGTTTAGAAGGGTATGAGGAGGTTACTGGTGGTTCCACAGATACGCAGTATTTT. The entire variable domain, with the rest obtained from reference TRBV28 and TRBJ2-3, is as follows: DVKVTQSSRYLVKRTGEKVFLECVQDMDHENMFWYRQDPGLGLRLIYFSYDVKMKEKGDIPEGYSVSREKKERFSLILESASTNQTSMYLCASSLEGYEEVTGGSTDTQYFGPGTRLTVL.

The chain has TRBV6-5 and TRBJ2-7; D might be TRBD2 (6 bases). Germline V lookup: CDR1 MNHEY, CDR2 SVGAGI. The CDR3 spans 16 residues. Trimming cost V 0 bases and J 2 bases, with 14 bases left between them. In DNA form, the CDR3 reads TGTGCCAGCAGTTACTCGTCGGCTAGCGCAACCTACGAGCAGTACTTC. Its protein is CASSYSSASATYEQYF.

The V gene is TRBV18, the J gene TRBJ1-5; TRBD1 might be the D (6 bases). The CDR3 totals 16 residues. Germline lookup yields CDR1 KGHSH and CDR2 LQKENI. Trimming left V 3 bases short and J 0 bases short, with 12 bases between. CDR3 bases: TGTGCCAGCTCACCCGGACAGTACGATAGCAATCAGCCCCAGCATTTT. This translates into CASSPGQYDSNQPQHF. The variable domain in full, with the rest retrieved from reference TRBV18 and TRBJ1-5, is NAGVMQNPRHLVRRRGQEARLRCSPMKGHSHVYWYRQLPEEGLKFMVYLQKENIIDESGMPKERFSAEFPKEGPSILRIQQVVRGDSAAYFCASSPGQYDSNQPQHFGDGTRLSIL.

This rearrangement joins TRBV30 to TRBJ1-5; D is uncertain. The V end was cut by 2 bases, the J end by 5 bases, with 10 bases between. Germline V gives CDR1 GTSNPN, CDR2 SVGIG (reference sequence). The CDR3 extends over 13 amino acids. This CDR3 reads CAWSTDSDQPQHF. CDR3 DNA: TGTGCCTGGAGTACCGACTCTGATCAGCCCCAGCATTTT.

The rearrangement joins TRBV27 to TRBJ2-4, with a tentative D call TRBD1 (6 bases). The ends were cut back, 5 bases at V and 9 bases at J, with 14 bases in the middle. In germline, CDR1 is MNHEY, CDR2 SMNVEV (reference sequence). CDR3 length: 13 residues. The CDR3, as DNA: TGTGCCAGCAGTCTCGACAGGCTAGCCATTCAGTACTTC. Translating gives CASSLDRLAIQYF.

The J gene is TRBJ2-3, the V gene TRBV7-6; 10 nucleotides line up with TRBD2. The CDR3 runs to 15 residues. Germline V gene lookup returns CDR1 SGHVS and CDR2 FNYEAQ. V trimming: 5 bases; J trimming: 2 bases; junction bases outside the gene matches: 4. The CDR3 is CASSPGLALTDTQYF. As DNA, the CDR3 is TGTGCCAGCAGCCCGGGACTAGCGCTCACAGATACGCAGTATTTT. Full variable domain (remainder filled in from reference TRBV7-6 and TRBJ2-3): GAGVSQSPRYKVTKRGQDVALRCDPISGHVSLYWYRQALGQGPEFLTYFNYEAQQDKSGLPNDRFSAERPEGSISTLTIQRTEQRDSAMYRCASSPGLALTDTQYFGPGTRLTVL.

The chain is built from TRBV5-1 and TRBJ1-2; 9 nucleotides match TRBD1. Trimming cost V 0 bases and J 0 bases; bases outside gene matches: 15. This CDR3 comprises 20 residues. Germline V CDR1 and CDR2: SGHRS, YFSETQ. CDR3 sequence reads: CASSLVLTGGRPGPNYGYTF. CDR3 nucleotides: TGCGCCAGCAGCTTGGTATTGACAGGGGGACGCCCTGGCCCTAACTATGGCTACACCTTC.

Only one count was recorded for this clone. The chain joins TRBV27 to TRBJ1-1; the D gene is possibly TRBD1 (5 bases). Germline V gene lookup returns CDR1 MNHEY and CDR2 SMNVEV (reference sequence). Between the trimmed V and J ends, which lost 5 bases and 3 bases, there was a span of 10 bases. The length of the CDR3 is 13 residues. DNA of the CDR3: TGTGCCAGCAGTGATGACAGAGACACTGAAGCTTTCTTT. It codes for CASSDDRDTEAFF.

This chain links TRBV5-1 with TRBJ1-1; D may be TRBD1 (5 bases). Trimming stripped 5 bases from V and 3 bases from J, with 14 bases between. This CDR3 has 14 amino acids. Germline values: CDR1 SGHRS, CDR2 YFSETQ. The CDR3: CASSSGSRDTEAFF. The CDR3, as DNA: TGCGCCAGCAGTTCAGGGTCCCGGGACACTGAAGCTTTCTTT.

The chain carries TRBV27 and TRBJ2-7; D perhaps matches TRBD1 (6 bases). Trimming cost V 4 bases and J 2 bases, with 9 bases left between them. The CDR3 has 13 amino acids. The germline gives CDR1 MNHEY, CDR2 SMNVEV (reference sequence). DNA for the CDR3: TGTGCCAGCAGTTCAGGGGTGGCCTACGAGCAGTACTTC. Translation: CASSSGVAYEQYF.

The chain is built from TRBV18 and TRBJ2-7, with 7 bases matching TRBD1. This CDR3 has 15 amino acids. Germline V lookup: CDR1 KGHSH, CDR2 LQKENI. V gave up 2 bases and J gave up 1 base; unmatched junction bases: 5. The CDR3 DNA sequence: TGTGCCAGCTCACCAACAGGGGTCTATTCCTACGAGCAGTACTTC. Protein product: CASSPTGVYSYEQYF.

The chain links TRBV9 to TRBJ1-1; tentative D call: TRBD1 (5 bases). Germline loops: CDR1 SGDLS, CDR2 YYNGEE. The CDR3 contains 16 residues. V was cut by 0 bases and J by 1 base, with 13 bases left in between. The CDR3 is CASSVGVGEGNTEAFF. CDR3 nucleotide sequence: TGTGCCAGCAGCGTAGGAGTGGGGGAGGGGAACACTGAAGCTTTCTTT.

The V and J genes are TRBV29-1 and TRBJ2-1, with a possible D match to TRBD1 (5 bases). The CDR3 extends over 15 amino acids. V lost 5 bases and J 6 bases, leaving 20 bases between the germline ends. The germline CDR1 and CDR2 sequences are SQVTM and ANQGSEA. For the CDR3, the DNA is TGCAGCGTTTATTCTCAGGGTAGGGCCCGCAATGAGCAGTTCTTC. Amino acids: CSVYSQGRARNEQFF.

The chain uses TRBV11-2 and TRBJ1-2; TRBD1 aligns across 10 bases. The CDR3 loop spans 15 amino acids. Germline-derived CDR1 and CDR2 are SGHAT and FQNNGV. The trim removed 5 bases at V and 6 bases at J, leaving 9 bases unmatched. CDR3 nucleotide sequence: TGTGCCAGCAGCCTTAGTGGGGACAGGGGAAATGGCTACACCTTC. As protein: CASSLSGDRGNGYTF.

The chain is built from TRBV5-6 and TRBJ2-7; the D gene is possibly TRBD2 (6 bases). Germline V gene lookup returns CDR1 SGHDT and CDR2 YYEEEE. V was clipped by 1 base and J by 5 bases, with 7 bases between them. There are 12 residues in the CDR3. CDR3 loop: CASSLWRDEQYF. The CDR3 region has the DNA TGTGCCAGCAGCTTGTGGAGGGACGAGCAGTACTTC.

The rearrangement links TRBV27 to TRBJ2-2, with 13 bases identical to TRBD2. The junction had 0 bases not matched to a gene; V was cut back by 3 bases and J by 8 bases. Germline V gene sequence: CDR1 MNHEY, CDR2 SMNVEV (reference sequence). This CDR3 has 14 amino acids. The CDR3 DNA reads as TGTGCCAGCAGTTTGGGACTAGCGGGAGGGGAGCTGTTTTTT. Encoded protein: CASSLGLAGGELFF.

This clone was detected only once. The chain uses TRBV14 and TRBJ2-2; 10 bases match TRBD2. J gave up 3 bases and V 4 bases, and 8 bases lay outside the gene matches. Germline V lookup: CDR1 SGHDN, CDR2 FVKESK. The CDR3 sequence is 17 residues long. The chain's CDR3 is CASSRPSGSVDTGELFF. CDR3 bases: TGTGCCAGCAGCCGGCCTAGCGGGAGTGTAGACACCGGGGAGCTGTTTTTT.

The CDR3 DNA reads TGTGCCAGCAGCCGCGGGACAGGGATGTCAGATACGCAGTATTTT. This gives the protein CASSRGTGMSDTQYF. The rearrangement uses TRBV2 and TRBJ2-3; the match to TRBD1 covers 9 bases. The V segment lost 6 bases and the J segment 4 bases; nucleotides outside the gene matches: 8. This CDR3 is built from 15 residues. Germline CDR1 is SNHLY and CDR2 is FYNNEI.

The V and J genes are TRBV4-1 and TRBJ1-4; TRBD1 aligns across 9 bases. This CDR3 spans 17 amino acids. From germline, CDR1 is MGHRA and CDR2 YSYEKL. Trimming took 2 bases from V and 2 from J; bases not matched to a gene: 6. The CDR3: CASSQQQGTGTNEKLFF. CDR3 DNA sequence: TGCGCCAGCAGCCAACAACAGGGGACAGGGACTAATGAAAAACTGTTTTTT.

The gene calls are TRBV7-9 and TRBJ1-1, with TRBD1 identical over 7 bases. Germline V lookup: CDR1 SEHNR, CDR2 FQNEAQ (reference sequence). V lost 7 bases to trimming and J lost 2 bases; unmatched junction nucleotides: 7. This CDR3 has 14 residues. Here the CDR3 DNA reads TGTGCCAGCACCGGAACAGGGGCCAACACTGAAGCTTTCTTT. This gives the protein CASTGTGANTEAFF.

J is TRBJ1-3 and V is TRBV2, with 7 nucleotides matching TRBD1. Per the germline V gene, CDR1 is SNHLY and CDR2 is FYNNEI. The ends lost 3 bases at V and 0 bases at J; junction bases unmatched: 8. CDR3 length: 17 amino acids. Here the CDR3 reads CASSDSLGGVSGNTIYF. The CDR3 coding sequence is TGTGCCAGCAGTGATTCCCTAGGGGGCGTCTCTGGAAACACCATATATTTT.